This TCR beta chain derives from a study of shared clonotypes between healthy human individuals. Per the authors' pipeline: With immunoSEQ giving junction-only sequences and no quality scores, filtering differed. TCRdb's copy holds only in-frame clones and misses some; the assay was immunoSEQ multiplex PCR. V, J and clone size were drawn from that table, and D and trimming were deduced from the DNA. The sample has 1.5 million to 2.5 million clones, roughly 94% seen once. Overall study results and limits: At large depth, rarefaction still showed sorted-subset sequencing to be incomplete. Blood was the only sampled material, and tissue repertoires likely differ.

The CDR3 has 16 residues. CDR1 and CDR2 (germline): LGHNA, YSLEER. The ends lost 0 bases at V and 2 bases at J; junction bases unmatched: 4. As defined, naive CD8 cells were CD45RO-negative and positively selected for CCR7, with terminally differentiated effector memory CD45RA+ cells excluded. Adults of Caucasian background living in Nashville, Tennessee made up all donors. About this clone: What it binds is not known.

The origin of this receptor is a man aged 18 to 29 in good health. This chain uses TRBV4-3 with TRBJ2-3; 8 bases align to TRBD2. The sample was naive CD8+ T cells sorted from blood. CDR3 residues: CASSQDKAGATDTQYF. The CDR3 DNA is TGCGCCAGCAGCCAAGATAAAGCGGGGGCCACAGATACGCAGTATTTT.